The T cell receptor (beta chain) under discussion was sequenced for a study of blood T cell repertoires in COVID-19. Germline V lookup: CDR1 KGHDR, CDR2 SFDVKD. CDR3 size: 13 residues. Trimming removed 4 bases at V and 7 bases at J, with 13 bases between. TCRdb's table, derived via immunoSEQ multiplex PCR, lists solely in-frame clones and lacks some. The sample shows roughly 250,000 clones, 75% to 95% of them seen only once. Cohort 3 donors counted as recovered after two negative PCRs, clearance, or resolved symptoms. What was sequenced was PBMCs or T cells enriched from blood (not recorded which). J is TRBJ2-7 and V is TRBV24-1; possibly TRBD2 for D (6 bases). The receptor was isolated from a woman aged 18-29 years who had recovered from COVID-19. In nucleotides, the CDR3 is TGTGCCACCAGTGACTTGCTTGGGGGGGAGCAGTACTTC. Protein product: CATSDLLGGEQYF.